This TCR beta chain was identified during a study of cytomegalovirus exposure and HLA in healthy donors. As regards this clone: The target antigen is unknown.

The table came from immunoSEQ multiplex PCR; TCRdb's copy has only in-frame clones and leaves some out. The table includes around 230,000 clones, about 90% detected once. Study findings and constraints: CMV antigen specificity was confirmed in vitro for three CMV-associated chains. 150 to 200 TCR beta chains were listed as cytomegalovirus-associated.

The CDR3 length is 15 residues. Per the germline V gene, CDR1 is MNHNS and CDR2 is SASEGT. Trimming took off 3 bases at V and 4 bases at J, with 15 bases between the two ends. This clonotype was obtained from a young woman in good health and CMV-seropositive. V and J are TRBV6-1 and TRBJ1-2, with a weak D call TRBD1 (5 bases). Sequencing used PBMCs. Here the CDR3 reads CASSDGGWLGYGYTF. CDR3 DNA: TGTGCCAGCAGTGATGGGGGGTGGTTAGGCTATGGCTACACCTTC.